One sample yielded the 27 T cell receptor beta chains listed below, sequenced in a study of T cell changes during pregnancy in multiple sclerosis. Assay: immunoSEQ multiplex PCR; the TCRdb copy retains only in-frame clones and omits some. The table has some 9,100 clones, 83% seen once. The specimen comprised CD8+ T cells from peripheral blood mononuclear cells, sampled in the third trimester of pregnancy. The receptors here all came from a female donor in good health, enrolled as a control in a pregnancy study.

By sample fraction, this clone is medium-sized. The CDR3 DNA is TGCGCCAGCAGTAGATACGGTCCCACAGATACGCAGTATTTT. Translation gives CASSRYGPTDTQYF. The chain recombines TRBV5-1 with TRBJ2-3; D gene unclear. There are 14 residues in the CDR3. Trimming took off 5 bases at V and 2 bases at J, with 12 bases between the two ends. The germline V gene has CDR1 SGHRS and CDR2 YFSETQ.

The rearrangement uses TRBV5-1 and TRBJ2-1, with 12 bases fitting TRBD2. Germline assignment: CDR1 SGHRS and CDR2 YFSETQ. The junction had 3 bases not matched to a gene; V was cut back by 1 base and J by 4 bases. The CDR3 consists of 16 residues. CDR3 nucleotide sequence: TGCGCCAGCAGCTTGACTAGCGGGGGGACTTACAATGAGCAGTTCTTC. Its protein product is CASSLTSGGTYNEQFF.

This clone was seen a handful of times. The chain links TRBV5-4 to TRBJ2-5; the match to TRBD2 covers 7 bases. There are 13 residues in the CDR3. Germline values: CDR1 SGHNT, CDR2 YYREEE (reference sequence). The V segment lost 4 bases and the J segment 6 bases; nucleotides outside the gene matches: 6. CDR3 sequence: CASSPGLEQTQYF. The CDR3, as DNA: TGTGCCAGCAGCCCAGGACTAGAGCAGACCCAGTACTTC.

V usage is TRBV19 and J usage is TRBJ2-3; 8 nucleotides match TRBD1. CDR3 length: 14 amino acids. The junction had 5 bases not matched to a gene; V was cut back by 5 bases and J by 4 bases. Per germline, CDR1 LNHDA and CDR2 SQIVND (reference sequence). The CDR3 coding sequence is TGTGCCAGTAGTCCAGGGGGCCGCCCAGATACGCAGTATTTT. Its protein product is CASSPGGRPDTQYF.

This chain uses TRBV6-4 with TRBJ2-1, with 7 bases that match TRBD2. The CDR3 consists of 15 residues. V dropped 4 bases and J dropped 3; count of bases not matched to a gene: 6. Germline CDR1 MRHNA, CDR2 SNTAGT. Here the CDR3 reads CASSAGGGDYNEQFF. In DNA, the CDR3 is TGTGCCAGCAGTGCTGGGGGGGGTGACTACAATGAGCAGTTCTTC.

V is TRBV27 and J is TRBJ1-2; a possible D gene is TRBD1 (5 bases). V gave up 0 bases and J gave up 3 bases, with 14 bases separating them. The CDR3 has 16 amino acids. Looked up from germline, CDR1 is MNHEY and CDR2 is SMNVEV (reference sequence). In nucleotides, the CDR3 is TGTGCCAGCAGTTTATCGATTACAGGTATGGACTATGGCTACACCTTC. This gives the protein CASSLSITGMDYGYTF.

This clone counts as large. This chain links TRBV7-9 with TRBJ2-5; 7 nucleotides agree with TRBD1. The CDR3 consists of 13 residues. V was clipped by 11 bases and J by 1 base; unmatched bases: 7. The germline V gene has CDR1 SEHNR and CDR2 FQNEAQ (reference sequence). The CDR3 here is CAGDRAIQETQYF. As DNA, the CDR3 is TGTGCCGGAGACAGGGCCATCCAAGAGACCCAGTACTTC.

The genes are TRBV19 and TRBJ1-1; D perhaps matches TRBD1 (6 bases). Looked up from germline, CDR1 is LNHDA and CDR2 is SQIVND (reference sequence). This CDR3 is 13 amino acids long. V dropped 2 bases and J dropped 5 bases, with 9 bases sitting between them. DNA for the CDR3: TGTGCCAGTAGTATACTACAGGGAACTGAAGCTTTCTTT. This gives the protein CASSILQGTEAFF.

The rearrangement uses TRBV7-6 and TRBJ1-1; D is ambiguous. This CDR3 comprises 12 residues. The V end was cut by 5 bases, the J end by 7 bases, with 11 bases between. Germline lookup yields CDR1 SGHVS and CDR2 FNYEAQ. The CDR3 region is CASSPGESEAFF. In DNA form, the CDR3 reads TGTGCCAGCAGCCCAGGCGAGAGTGAAGCTTTCTTT.

The chain carries TRBV6-1 and TRBJ1-5; D uncertain. CDR1 is MNHNS, CDR2 SASEGT, per germline. CDR3 length equals 15 residues. The V end lost 2 bases, the J end lost 4 bases, and 12 bases lay between the germline ends. The CDR3 coding sequence is TGTGCCAGCAGTGAAAAAGTGGCTTCGAATCAGCCCCAGCATTTT. It is translated as CASSEKVASNQPQHF.

This rearrangement joins TRBV28 to TRBJ1-1, with 7 bases that match TRBD1. The CDR3 consists of 13 residues. CDR1 and CDR2 from the germline V gene are MDHEN and SYDVKM. The J segment lost 1 base and the V segment lost 6 bases, leaving 2 bases of the junction unmatched. CDR3 amino acids: CASRGDRNTEAFF. The DNA for the CDR3 is TGTGCCAGCAGAGGGGACAGGAACACTGAAGCTTTCTTT.

The sample holds a few counts of this clone. The CDR3 is CASSSGTSGFQETQYF. CDR3 nucleotides: TGTGCCAGCAGCTCCGGGACTAGCGGATTCCAAGAGACCCAGTACTTC. The gene calls are TRBV5-6 and TRBJ2-5; 11 bases match TRBD2. With 3 bases clipped from V and 1 base from J, the junction kept 5 bases outside the gene matches. The CDR3 sequence is 16 residues long. Germline V gives CDR1 SGHDT, CDR2 YYEEEE.

The chain employs TRBV6-5 and TRBJ2-5; D might be TRBD1 (5 bases). Germline V gives CDR1 MNHEY, CDR2 SVGAGI. The CDR3 contains 13 residues. V was shortened by 6 bases and J by 5 bases, with 13 bases between the two germline ends. DNA for the CDR3: TGTGCCAGCAGGAAAGGGGCAGGGGAGACCCAGTACTTC. The encoded protein is CASRKGAGETQYF.

The chain couples TRBV6-4 to TRBJ2-1; 9 nucleotides line up with TRBD2. J lost 4 bases, V lost 8 bases, and 3 bases had no gene match. Germline V gives CDR1 MRHNA, CDR2 SNTAGT. This CDR3 has 13 amino acids. CDR3 region: CASGSGGYNEQFF. The CDR3 DNA is TGTGCCAGCGGTAGCGGGGGTTACAATGAGCAGTTCTTC.

The rearrangement links TRBV9 to TRBJ1-1; TRBD1 agrees at 10 bases. Losses at the gene ends were 4 bases for V and 11 bases for J; bases not matched to a gene: 8. The germline CDR1 and CDR2 sequences are SGDLS and YYNGEE. The CDR3 covers 13 residues. The CDR3 sequence: CASSSTGGKEAFF. CDR3 sequence (DNA): TGTGCCAGCAGCTCGACAGGGGGCAAAGAGGCTTTCTTT.

J is TRBJ2-2 and V is TRBV6-1; D unresolved. Germline V gives CDR1 MNHNS, CDR2 SASEGT. V was pared by 1 base and J by 3 bases, with 6 bases between. This CDR3 has 14 amino acids. Written as DNA, the CDR3 is TGTGCCAGCAGTGAAGTAACTGACACCGGGGAGCTGTTTTTT. It is translated as CASSEVTDTGELFF.

The V and J genes are TRBV7-6 and TRBJ1-5, with TRBD1 identical over 7 bases. The CDR3 has 14 amino acids. Germline CDR1 reads SGHVS; CDR2 reads FNYEAQ. Trimming took 0 bases from V and 4 from J; bases not matched to a gene: 0. This CDR3 is CASSLATGNQPQHF. The CDR3 DNA follows: TGTGCCAGCAGCTTAGCGACAGGGAATCAGCCCCAGCATTTT.

The V and J genes are TRBV28 and TRBJ2-1; 8 bases line up with TRBD2. Unmatched junction bases numbered 8, after V lost 2 bases and J lost 5 bases. This CDR3 is built from 16 residues. CDR1 MDHEN and CDR2 SYDVKM come from the germline V gene. The CDR3 reads CASSLKGSGAHNEQFF. CDR3 coding DNA: TGTGCCAGCAGTTTAAAGGGTAGCGGGGCCCACAATGAGCAGTTCTTC.

The chain couples TRBV30 to TRBJ2-1, with 11 bases aligning to TRBD1. CDR3 size: 14 residues. Germline V CDR1 and CDR2: GTSNPN, SVGIG (reference sequence). The ends lost 1 base at V and 6 bases at J; junction bases unmatched: 2. This CDR3 is CAWSGGQGVNEQFF. The CDR3, as DNA: TGTGCCTGGAGTGGGGGACAGGGGGTCAATGAGCAGTTCTTC.

The chain has TRBV19 and TRBJ2-7; tentative D call: TRBD2 (6 bases). The CDR3 sequence is 14 residues long. Trimming stripped 6 bases from V and 2 bases from J, with 14 bases between. Germline V gene data show CDR1 as LNHDA and CDR2 as SQIVND (reference sequence). The CDR3 DNA is TGTGCCAGTAGCTCCGGAGGGGTCACCTACGAGCAGTACTTC. Protein: CASSSGGVTYEQYF.

The chain is built from TRBV6-5 and TRBJ1-1; no definite D call. Trimming took 0 bases from V and 5 from J, leaving 13 bases between them. CDR1 and CDR2 (germline): MNHEY, SVGAGI. The CDR3 has 15 residues. CDR3 sequence: CASSYSTPGGTEAFF. The DNA of the CDR3 is TGTGCCAGCAGTTACTCTACCCCCGGCGGGACTGAAGCTTTCTTT.

This chain joins TRBV5-4 and TRBJ2-1; 13 bases align to TRBD2. Trimming at V came to 3 bases and at J to 1 base, leaving 1 base not matched to a gene. CDR3 length: 16 amino acids. Germline lookup yields CDR1 SGHNT and CDR2 YYREEE (reference sequence). In DNA form, the CDR3 reads TGTGCCAGCAGCTCGACTAGCGGGAGGTCCTACAATGAGCAGTTCTTC. Protein sequence: CASSSTSGRSYNEQFF.

CDR3 region: CASSSGTGASRLTYSNQPQHF. DNA for the CDR3: TGTGCCAGCAGCTCCGGGACAGGGGCAAGCCGACTGACTTATAGCAATCAGCCCCAGCATTTT. The chain employs TRBV21-1 and TRBJ1-5; the table's D call TRBD1 went unverified against the DNA. TRBV21-1 is assigned pseudogene status. The CDR3 totals 21 residues.

The V call is TRBV11-2, the J call TRBJ1-1, with D perhaps TRBD1 (6 bases). This CDR3 has 14 amino acids. Germline CDR1 is SGHAT and CDR2 is FQNNGV. Trimming shortened V by 3 bases and J by 8 bases, and 16 bases separated the two germline ends. CDR3: CASSFALDREEAFF. DNA for the CDR3: TGTGCCAGCAGCTTCGCTTTGGACAGAGAGGAAGCTTTCTTT. The variable domain in full, with the rest retrieved from reference TRBV11-2 and TRBJ1-1, is EAGVAQSPRYKIIEKRQSVAFWCNPISGHATLYWYQQILGQGPKLLIQFQNNGVVDDSQLPKDRFSAERLKGVDSTLKIQPAKLEDSAVYLCASSFALDREEAFFGQGTRLTVV.

This clone was recorded only once. The chain carries TRBV10-3 and TRBJ1-4, with D maybe TRBD1 (6 bases). The ends were cut back, 0 bases at V and 5 bases at J, with 10 bases in the middle. The CDR3 contains 15 residues. Germline V gene lookup returns CDR1 ENHRY and CDR2 SYGVKD. The CDR3 DNA reads as TGTGCCATCAGTGAGTCGACAGGACGGAATGAAAAACTGTTTTTT. Translating gives CAISESTGRNEKLFF.

The chain links TRBV7-3 to TRBJ2-1, with TRBD2 matching 7 bases. Germline assignment: CDR1 SGHTA and CDR2 FQGTGA. Trimming removed 1 base from V and 2 bases from J; junction bases left unmatched: 5. CDR3 length equals 16 residues. The CDR3 nucleotides read TGTGCCAGCAGCTTAAGCGGGAGCGATGCCTACAATGAGCAGTTCTTC. It yields the protein CASSLSGSDAYNEQFF.

The chain combines TRBV30 with TRBJ2-1; possible D gene TRBD2, 5 bases. The CDR3 totals 15 residues. V lost 0 bases to trimming and J lost 10 bases, with 19 bases between them. Per germline, CDR1 GTSNPN and CDR2 SVGIG (reference sequence). The CDR3, as DNA: TGTGCCTGGAGTGTCGGTAGCGCGGGCACAGTGGAGCAGTTCTTC. Encoded protein: CAWSVGSAGTVEQFF.